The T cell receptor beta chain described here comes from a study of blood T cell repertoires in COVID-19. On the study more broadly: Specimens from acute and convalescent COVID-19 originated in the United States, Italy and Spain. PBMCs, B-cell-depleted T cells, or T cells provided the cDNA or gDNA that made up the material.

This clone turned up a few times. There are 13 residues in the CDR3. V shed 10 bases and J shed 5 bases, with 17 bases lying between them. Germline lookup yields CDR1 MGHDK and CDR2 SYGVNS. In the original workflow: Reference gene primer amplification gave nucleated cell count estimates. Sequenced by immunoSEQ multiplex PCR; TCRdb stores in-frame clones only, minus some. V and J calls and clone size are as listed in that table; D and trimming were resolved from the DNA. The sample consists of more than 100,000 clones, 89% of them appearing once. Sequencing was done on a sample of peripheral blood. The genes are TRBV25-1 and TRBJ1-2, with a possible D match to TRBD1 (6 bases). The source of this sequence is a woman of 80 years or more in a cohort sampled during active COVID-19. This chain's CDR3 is CATGRGGQYGYTF. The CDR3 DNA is TGTGCCACCGGGCGGGGGGGGCAATATGGCTACACCTTC.